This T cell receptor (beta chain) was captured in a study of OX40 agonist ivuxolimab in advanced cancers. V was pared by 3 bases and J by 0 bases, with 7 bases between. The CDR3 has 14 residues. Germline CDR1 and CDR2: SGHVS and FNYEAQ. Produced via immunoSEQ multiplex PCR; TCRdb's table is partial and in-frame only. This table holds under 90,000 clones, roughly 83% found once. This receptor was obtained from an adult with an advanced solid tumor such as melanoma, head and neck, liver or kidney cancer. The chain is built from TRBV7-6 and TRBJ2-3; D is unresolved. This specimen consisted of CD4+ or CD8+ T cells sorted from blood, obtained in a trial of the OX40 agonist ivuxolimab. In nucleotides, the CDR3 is TGTGCCAGCAGCTTTGGGGTTAGCACAGATACGCAGTATTTT. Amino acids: CASSFGVSTDTQYF. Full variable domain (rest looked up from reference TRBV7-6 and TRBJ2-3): GAGVSQSPRYKVTKRGQDVALRCDPISGHVSLYWYRQALGQGPEFLTYFNYEAQQDKSGLPNDRFSAERPEGSISTLTIQRTEQRDSAMYRCASSFGVSTDTQYFGPGTRLTVL.